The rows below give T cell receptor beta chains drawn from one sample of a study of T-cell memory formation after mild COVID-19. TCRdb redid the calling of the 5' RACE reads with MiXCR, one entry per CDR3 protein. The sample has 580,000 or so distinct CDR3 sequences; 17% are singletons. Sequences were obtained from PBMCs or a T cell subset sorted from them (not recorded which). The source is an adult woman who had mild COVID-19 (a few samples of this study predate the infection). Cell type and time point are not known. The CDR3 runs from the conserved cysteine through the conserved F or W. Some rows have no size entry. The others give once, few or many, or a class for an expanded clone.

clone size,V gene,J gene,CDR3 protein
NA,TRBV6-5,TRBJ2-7,CASISRIYEQYF
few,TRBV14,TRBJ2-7,CASIGVGSPYYEQYF
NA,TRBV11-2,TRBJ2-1,CASSLGPGTSGIDEQFF
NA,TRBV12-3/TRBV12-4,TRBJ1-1,CASRWTQNTEAFF
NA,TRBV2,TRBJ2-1,CASSEKDRNNEQFF
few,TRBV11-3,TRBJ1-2,CASSSRDSTYGYTF
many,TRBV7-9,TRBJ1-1,CASSFVGSEAFF
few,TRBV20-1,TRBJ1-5,CSARDVSGQPQHF
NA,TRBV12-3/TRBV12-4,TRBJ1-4,CASGRGQKEFF
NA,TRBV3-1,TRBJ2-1,CASSQDSGPPSNEQFF
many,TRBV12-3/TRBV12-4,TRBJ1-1,CASGRGHTEAFF
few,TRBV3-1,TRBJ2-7,CASSPWTSGAHEQYF
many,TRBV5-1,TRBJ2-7,CASSLIGGTYEQYF
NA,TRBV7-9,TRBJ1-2,CASSFTTGNYGYTF
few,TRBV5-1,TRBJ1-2,CASSPDRVEHGYTF
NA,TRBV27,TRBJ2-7,CASSIFGGSYEQYF
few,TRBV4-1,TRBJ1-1,CASSQDYRQGVTEAFF
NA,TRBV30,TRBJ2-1,CAWQGLEGDEQFF
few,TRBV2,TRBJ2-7,CASSLTLSSYEQYF
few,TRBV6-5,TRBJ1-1,CASSYRQAMNTEAFF
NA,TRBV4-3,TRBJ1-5,CASSQDPGGDQPQHF
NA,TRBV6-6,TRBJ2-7,CASSWTAYEQYF
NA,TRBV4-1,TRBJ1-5,CASSSGQNFNSNQPQHF
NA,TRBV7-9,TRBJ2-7,CASSLALGAGGPNYEQYF
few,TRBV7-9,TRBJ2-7,CASSNSDLGSRSYEQYF
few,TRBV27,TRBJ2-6,CAIRGSGANVLTF
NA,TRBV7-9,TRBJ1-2,CASSTRRDQDGYTF
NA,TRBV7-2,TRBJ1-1,CASSLGGTHRVWAEAFF